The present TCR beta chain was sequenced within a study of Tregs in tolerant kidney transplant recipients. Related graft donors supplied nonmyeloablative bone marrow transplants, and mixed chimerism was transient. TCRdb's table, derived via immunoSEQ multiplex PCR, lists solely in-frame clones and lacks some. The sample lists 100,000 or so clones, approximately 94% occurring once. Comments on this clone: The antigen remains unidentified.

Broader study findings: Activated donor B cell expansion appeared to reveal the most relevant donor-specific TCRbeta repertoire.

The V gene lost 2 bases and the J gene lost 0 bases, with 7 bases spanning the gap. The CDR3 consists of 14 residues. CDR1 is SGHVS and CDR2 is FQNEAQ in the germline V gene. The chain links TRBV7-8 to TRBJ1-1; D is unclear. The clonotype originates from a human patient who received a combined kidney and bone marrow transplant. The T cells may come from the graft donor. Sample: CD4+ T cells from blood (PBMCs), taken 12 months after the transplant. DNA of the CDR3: TGTGCCAGCAGCTTACGTCGGGTGAACACTGAAGCTTTCTTT. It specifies CASSLRRVNTEAFF.